The 20 T cell receptor beta chains reported below all come from one sample, sequenced in a study of blood T cell repertoires in COVID-19. TCRdb's copy holds only in-frame clones and misses some; the assay was immunoSEQ multiplex PCR. The table includes 110,000 or so clones, about 87% detected once. Source material: peripheral blood. The receptors were gathered from a woman in her 50s with acute or convalescent COVID-19.

The chain has TRBV27 and TRBJ1-5; possible D gene TRBD1, 5 bases. The CDR3 is 15 residues long. V lost 6 bases, J lost 4 bases, and 16 bases lay in between. In germline, CDR1 is MNHEY, CDR2 SMNVEV (reference sequence). Here the CDR3 reads CASRAGGAQNQPQHF. The CDR3 coding sequence is TGTGCCAGCAGGGCGGGCGGGGCACAAAATCAGCCCCAGCATTTT.

The genes are TRBV12-3 or TRBV12-4 and TRBJ1-2; TRBD1 matches at 10 bases. V lost 8 bases, J lost 8 bases, and 8 bases stayed unmatched. The CDR3 has 13 amino acids. CDR3 nucleotide sequence: TGTGCCAGCTGCCCGGGACAGGGGTACGGCTACACCTTC. Translation: CASCPGQGYGYTF.

This sequence joins TRBV3-1 (or the pseudogene TRBV3-2) and TRBJ2-7; TRBD1 matches at 10 bases. Germline trimming cut 4 bases from V and 3 bases from J; bases unmatched to any gene: 3. There are 14 residues in the CDR3. Germline lookup yields CDR1 LGHDT and CDR2 YNNKEL (reference sequence). CDR3 residues: CASSRGTGVYEQYF. As DNA, the CDR3 is TGTGCCAGCAGCCGAGGGACAGGGGTCTACGAGCAGTACTTC.

The V and J genes are TRBV7-2 and TRBJ2-1; 9 bases are shared with TRBD2. Germline lookup yields CDR1 SGHTA and CDR2 FQGNSA. After removal of 5 bases from V and 5 bases from J, the junction contained 13 bases not matched to a gene. This CDR3 contains 17 residues. CDR3 nucleotide sequence: TGTGCCAGCAGCCGCAAGGAGGCGGGAGGGTTAAACAATGAGCAGTTCTTC. This encodes CASSRKEAGGLNNEQFF.

This clone occurred a few times. The CDR3 reads CASSLTGGAGANVLTF. The CDR3 bases are TGTGCCAGCAGCCTTACAGGGGGCGCTGGGGCCAACGTCCTGACTTTC. V usage is TRBV11-2 and J usage is TRBJ2-6; 9 positions match TRBD1. CDR1 is SGHAT and CDR2 is FQNNGV in the germline V gene. The CDR3 contains 16 residues. V dropped 5 bases and J dropped 2; count of bases not matched to a gene: 4.

The chain has TRBV2 and TRBJ1-2; D is perhaps TRBD1 (5 bases). The CDR3 is made up of 12 amino acids. The ends were cut back, 3 bases at V and 8 bases at J, with 10 bases in the middle. CDR1 is SNHLY and CDR2 is FYNNEI in the germline V gene. The CDR3 nucleotides are TGTGCCAGCAGTGAGGGGCAGATAGGCTACACCTTC. It codes for CASSEGQIGYTF. The full variable domain, with the rest looked up from reference TRBV2 and TRBJ1-2, is EPEVTQTPSHQVTQMGQEVILRCVPISNHLYFYWYRQILGQKVEFLVSFYNNEISEKSEIFDDQFSVERPDGSNFTLKIRSTKLEDSAMYFCASSEGQIGYTFGSGTRLTVV.

The rearrangement uses TRBV14 and TRBJ1-3, with 9 bases identical to TRBD1. This CDR3 is 17 amino acids long. Germline CDR1 reads SGHDN; CDR2 reads FVKESK. J was trimmed by 2 bases and V by 8 bases; bases with no gene match: 13. This CDR3 is CASQGQGRVVPGNTIYF. In DNA form, the CDR3 reads TGTGCCAGCCAGGGACAGGGCCGCGTCGTGCCTGGAAACACCATATATTTT.

The rearrangement joins TRBV30 to TRBJ1-1; D is ambiguous. The ends were cut back, 3 bases at V and 6 bases at J, with 8 bases in the middle. Looked up from germline, CDR1 is GTSNPN and CDR2 is SVGIG (reference sequence). The CDR3 runs 11 residues. The CDR3 spells CAWRGGPEAFF. DNA for the CDR3: TGTGCCTGGAGGGGAGGACCTGAAGCTTTCTTT.

This chain links TRBV24-1 with TRBJ2-1; 9 nucleotides align to TRBD2. Unmatched junction bases numbered 7, after V lost 5 bases and J lost 6 bases. CDR3 length equals 15 residues. Per the germline V gene, CDR1 is KGHDR and CDR2 is SFDVKD. The CDR3 DNA is TGTGCCACCAGTGTTAAGGGACTAGCACCCAATGAGCAGTTCTTC. Encoded protein: CATSVKGLAPNEQFF.

J is TRBJ2-5 and V is TRBV21-1; TRBD1 is the table's D call, not checked against the DNA. TRBV21-1 is flagged as a pseudogene. CDR3 size: 15 residues. CDR3 nucleotide sequence: TGTGCCAGCAGCAAAGGTACAGGGGTTGGGGAGACCCAGTACTTC. Translating it yields CASSKGTGVGETQYF.

This chain joins TRBV5-1 and TRBJ2-2; D remains ambiguous. V shed 0 bases and J shed 7 bases, with 7 bases lying between them. This CDR3 spans 13 amino acids. Germline CDR1 SGHRS, CDR2 YFSETQ. The chain's CDR3 is CASSLGQVGELFF. DNA for the CDR3: TGCGCCAGCAGCTTGGGTCAGGTCGGGGAGCTGTTTTTT. Looking up the rest from reference TRBV5-1 and TRBJ2-2 gives the full variable domain: KAGVTQTPRYLIKTRGQQVTLSCSPISGHRSVSWYQQTPGQGLQFLFEYFSETQRNKGNFPGRFSGRQFSNSRSEMNVSTLELGDSALYLCASSLGQVGELFFGEGSRLTVL.

The chain has TRBV13 and TRBJ2-2, with 9 bases matching TRBD1. The V gene's germline CDR1 is PRHDT and CDR2 FYEKMQ (reference sequence). CDR3 length equals 16 residues. With V trimmed by 1 base and J by 3 bases, 3 bases remained unmatched. CDR3 sequence: CASSLVGTGYTGELFF. The DNA of the CDR3 is TGTGCCAGCAGCTTAGTGGGGACAGGGTACACCGGGGAGCTGTTTTTT.

The chain carries TRBV5-4 and TRBJ2-7; TRBD1 might be the D (6 bases). V was clipped by 2 bases and J by 4 bases, with 16 bases between them. The V gene's germline CDR1 is SGHNT and CDR2 YYREEE (reference sequence). This CDR3 region has 15 residues. This chain's CDR3 is CASSLGQPTSYEQYF. The CDR3 nucleotides read TGTGCCAGCAGCTTAGGACAGCCGACGTCTTACGAGCAGTACTTC.

This chain connects TRBV18 to TRBJ1-2, with D perhaps matching TRBD1 (6 bases). The V end lost 5 bases, the J end lost 1 base, and 17 bases lay between the germline ends. Germline V gives CDR1 KGHSH, CDR2 LQKENI. CDR3 length equals 16 residues. CDR3 in amino acids: CASSANTGLFNYGYTF. The CDR3 DNA is TGTGCCAGCTCAGCAAACACAGGGTTGTTTAACTATGGCTACACCTTC. Variable domain in full (rest from reference TRBV18 and TRBJ1-2): NAGVMQNPRHLVRRRGQEARLRCSPMKGHSHVYWYRQLPEEGLKFMVYLQKENIIDESGMPKERFSAEFPKEGPSILRIQQVVRGDSAAYFCASSANTGLFNYGYTFGSGTRLTVV.

The chain links TRBV4-1 to TRBJ2-5; a weak D match, TRBD1 (6 bases). Trimming left V 1 base short and J 2 bases short, with 14 bases between. This CDR3 spans 16 amino acids. CDR1 and CDR2 (germline): MGHRA, YSYEKL. The CDR3 here is CASSQVRPRGQETQYF. In DNA, the CDR3 is TGCGCCAGCAGCCAAGTTAGGCCCAGGGGACAAGAGACCCAGTACTTC.

This chain joins TRBV5-6 and TRBJ2-7, with D unresolved. The ends were cut back, 2 bases at V and 3 bases at J, with 15 bases in the middle. This CDR3 contains 15 residues. Germline V gene sequence: CDR1 SGHDT, CDR2 YYEEEE. The CDR3 is CASSFIVANHYEQYF. The CDR3 bases are TGTGCCAGCAGCTTCATTGTAGCTAATCACTACGAGCAGTACTTC.

The genes are TRBV5-1 and TRBJ1-1; possibly TRBD1 for D (5 bases). From germline, CDR1 is SGHRS and CDR2 YFSETQ. V lost 3 bases and J lost 1, with 10 bases in between. The CDR3 sequence is 14 residues long. CDR3 DNA sequence: TGCGCCAGCAGCTGGGCGCAGGGGAACACTGAAGCTTTCTTT. It translates to CASSWAQGNTEAFF.

This clone has a handful of counts. The chain carries TRBV7-2 and TRBJ1-2; D perhaps matches TRBD1 (5 bases). Germline CDR1 and CDR2: SGHTA and FQGNSA. The CDR3 totals 15 residues. V was pared by 3 bases and J by 4 bases, with 15 bases between. The CDR3 is CASSLGGGWVYGYTF. The CDR3 DNA sequence: TGTGCCAGCAGCTTGGGCGGGGGTTGGGTCTATGGCTACACCTTC.

This chain links TRBV5-4 with TRBJ2-2; 7 positions agree with TRBD2. The germline V gene has CDR1 SGHNT and CDR2 YYREEE (reference sequence). The CDR3 is made up of 16 amino acids. V shed 4 bases, J shed 5 bases, and the junction held 11 bases outside the gene matches. CDR3 loop: CASSVGRGSQTGELFF. The CDR3 DNA follows: TGTGCCAGCAGCGTTGGGAGGGGTAGTCAGACCGGGGAGCTGTTTTTT.

V and J are TRBV15 and TRBJ2-7; no definite D call. Trimming took 5 bases from V and 3 from J, leaving 11 bases between them. Looked up from germline, CDR1 is LNHNV and CDR2 is YYDKDF (reference sequence). The CDR3 covers 13 residues. CDR3 nucleotides: TGTGCCACCAGCTTGAACAGAGACTACGAGCAGTACTTC. Protein sequence: CATSLNRDYEQYF.